What follows are 2 T cell receptor beta chains derived from one specimen sequenced in a study of cytomegalovirus exposure and HLA in healthy donors. PCR employed 60 Vbeta and 13 Jbeta primers. The data were produced by immunoSEQ multiplex PCR, yet TCRdb's version contains in-frame clones alone and is incomplete. The sample records 170,000 or so clones, about 80% being singletons. Specimen: PBMCs. These receptors all stem from a woman in her twenties or thirties in good health and CMV-seropositive.

The sample holds a few counts of this clone. V usage is TRBV30 and J usage is TRBJ2-7; D remains ambiguous. The V end lost 2 bases, the J end lost 0 bases, and 8 bases lay between the germline ends. From germline, CDR1 is GTSNPN and CDR2 SVGIG (reference sequence). The CDR3 covers 13 residues. CDR3 DNA: TGTGCCTGGAGTACTGGTTACTCCTACGAGCAGTACTTC. Protein sequence: CAWSTGYSYEQYF.

The rearrangement uses TRBV5-1 and TRBJ2-7; D is possibly TRBD2 (5 bases). This CDR3 comprises 14 residues. The germline V gene has CDR1 SGHRS and CDR2 YFSETQ. The V end lost 4 bases, the J end lost 2 bases, and 13 bases lay between the germline ends. As DNA, the CDR3 is TGCGCCAGCAGCCAGCGGCGAAACGCCTACGAGCAGTACTTC. This translates into CASSQRRNAYEQYF.